This entry lists 2 T cell receptor beta chains sequenced from one sample in a study of blood T cell repertoires in COVID-19. Sequencing used immunoSEQ multiplex PCR; TCRdb keeps in-frame clones, though not all of them. The sample has 260,000 or so clones, over 75% seen once. Sequencing was done on a sample of PBMCs or T cells enriched from blood (not recorded which). These receptors were obtained from a man aged 18 to 35 who had recovered from COVID-19.

This clone was seen just once. The chain employs TRBV11-3 and TRBJ2-1; 8 positions agree with TRBD2. V shed 3 bases, J shed 9 bases, and the junction held 13 bases outside the gene matches. The CDR3 sequence is 16 residues long. Germline V gives CDR1 SGHNT, CDR2 YENEEA. CDR3 region: CASSLMGLAGMSEQFF. DNA of the CDR3: TGTGCCAGCAGCTTGATGGGTTTAGCGGGAATGAGTGAGCAGTTCTTC.

In its sample, this clone was seen once. An end of the junction does not agree with germline; a read error may underlie this. Other DNA sequences in this sample translate to the same CDR3. The rearrangement joins TRBV5-4 to TRBJ2-2, with D possibly being TRBD2 (5 bases). The CDR3 consists of 15 residues. In germline, CDR1 is SGHNT, CDR2 YYREEE (reference sequence). CDR3 protein: CASSLDSRETGELFF. The CDR3 nucleotides are TGTGCCAGCAGCTTGGACAGTCGAGAGACCGGGGAGTTGTTTTTT.